This T cell receptor (beta chain) was recorded in a study of OX40 agonist ivuxolimab in advanced cancers. Background for the entire study: Ivuxolimab was a fully human IgG2 agonistic monoclonal antibody targeting the costimulatory receptor OX40 (CD134). Peripheral TCRbeta sequencing was intended to test whether TCR sequence diversity was altered and clonal T-cell expansion was caused by ivuxolimab. A male proportion of 82.7% and a mean age of about 60 years, ranging from roughly 20 to 80, were recorded for the dose-escalation cohort. Patients were allowed to have had prior anti-PD-1, anti-PD-L1 or anti-CTLA-4 therapy, and 40% of the dose-escalation patients had previously received checkpoint inhibitors. The paper covers the monotherapy dose-escalation part of the phase I ivuxolimab trial, which included N of about 50 patients. Intravenous ivuxolimab was administered to patients every 2 weeks at six dose levels: 0.01, 0.1, 0.3, 1.5, 3 and 10 mg/kg. Three dose-escalation patients achieved partial responses, one with hepatocellular carcinoma and two with cutaneous melanoma. Of the approximately 50 patients in dose escalation, some 20 had hepatocellular carcinoma, about 15 had melanoma, 9 had renal cell carcinoma and 9 had head and neck cancer. Overall results and qualifications from the work: Low levels of normalized T-cell clonal expansion were also seen in some patients who did not respond. Partial responders in the 0.1-3.0 mg/kg groups had among the lowest normalized peripheral clonal expansion, especially among CD8+ T cells. After ivuxolimab, CD8+ T cells had more expanded clones than CD4+ T cells on average. At doses of 0.1 to 3.0 mg/kg, clonal expansion of both CD4+ and CD8+ T cells in blood was seen between baseline and week 6. The antigen specificity of the peripheral T cells that underwent clonal expansion was not determined.

The CDR3 spans 13 residues, from the cysteine through the phenylalanine. Only the CDR3 DNA stays, 39 bases, in frame from base 1. The junction shows trimming of 1 base on V and 9 bases on J, and the gene matches do not reach 3 bases of it. Based on the germline V gene, the CDR1 and CDR2 sequences are SGHTA and FQGTGA. Patients with autoimmune disease history or receiving systemic immunosuppression were excluded from the trial. Peripheral blood for TCR sequencing was drawn from every dose cohort at baseline, at cycle 4 day 1 and at cycle 7 day 1. Samples came from an open-label, multicenter, first-in-human phase I dose-escalation trial of ivuxolimab. The trial enrolled adults with locally advanced or metastatic head and neck squamous cell, hepatocellular, melanoma or renal cell carcinoma. Before TCR sequencing, CD4+ and CD8+ T cells were separately sorted from peripheral blood. Genomic DNA was isolated from the sorted cells so that the TCRbeta CDR3 region could be sequenced. The immunoSEQ Assay was used for sequencing of TCRbeta CDR3 regions. TCRdb limited this immuneACCESS table to in-frame rearrangements with V and J called. A share of clones is missing; checked studies link under half to unresolved V genes, and the rest is unexplained. Present in this sample are some 70,000 clones, under 90% of which were seen just once. The ten most abundant clones make up around 1.3% of the sample.

As to this clone: The target of this receptor is not known. It has no much larger one-base neighbor in the sample; base qualities were not kept.

The TCR originated in an adult with an advanced solid tumor such as melanoma, head and neck, liver or kidney cancer. The material was CD4+ or CD8+ T cells sorted from blood, obtained in a trial of the OX40 agonist ivuxolimab. This chain joins TRBV7-3 to TRBJ2-1; TRBD1 matches 7 bases in the middle. Here the CDR3 is given as CASSLRQGGEQFF. The bases are TGTGCCAGCAGCTTAAGACAGGGTGGTGAGCAGTTCTTC.